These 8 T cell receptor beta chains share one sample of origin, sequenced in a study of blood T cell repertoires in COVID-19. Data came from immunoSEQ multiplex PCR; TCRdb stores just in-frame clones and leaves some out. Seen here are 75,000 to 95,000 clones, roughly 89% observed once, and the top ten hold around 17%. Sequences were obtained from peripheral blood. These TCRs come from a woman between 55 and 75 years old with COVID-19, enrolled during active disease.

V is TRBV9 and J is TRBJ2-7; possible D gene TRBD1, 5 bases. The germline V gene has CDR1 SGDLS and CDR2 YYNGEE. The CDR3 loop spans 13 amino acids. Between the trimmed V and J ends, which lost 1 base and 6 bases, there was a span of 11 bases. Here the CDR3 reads CASSVHRSPEQYF. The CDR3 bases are TGTGCCAGCAGCGTACACAGGAGTCCCGAGCAGTACTTC.

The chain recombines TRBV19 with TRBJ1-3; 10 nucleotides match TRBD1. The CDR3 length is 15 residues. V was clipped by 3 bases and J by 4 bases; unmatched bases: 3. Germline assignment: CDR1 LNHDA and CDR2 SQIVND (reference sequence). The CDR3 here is CASSIGTGDGNTIYF. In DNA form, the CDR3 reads TGTGCCAGTAGTATCGGGACAGGGGACGGAAACACCATATATTTT.

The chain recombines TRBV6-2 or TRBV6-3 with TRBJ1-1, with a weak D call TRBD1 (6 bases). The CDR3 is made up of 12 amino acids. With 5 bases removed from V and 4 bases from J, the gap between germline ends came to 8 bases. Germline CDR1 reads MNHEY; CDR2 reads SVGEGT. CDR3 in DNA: TGTGCCAGCAGTCAAGGGGGCACTGAAGCTTTCTTT. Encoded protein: CASSQGGTEAFF.

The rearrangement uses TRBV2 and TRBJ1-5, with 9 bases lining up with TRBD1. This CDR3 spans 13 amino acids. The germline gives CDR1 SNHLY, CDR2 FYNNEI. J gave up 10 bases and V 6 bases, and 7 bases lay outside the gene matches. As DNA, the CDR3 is TGTGCCAGCAGAGAGGGACAGGGTGCACCCCAGCATTTT. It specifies CASREGQGAPQHF. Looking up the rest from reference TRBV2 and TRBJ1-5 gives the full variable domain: EPEVTQTPSHQVTQMGQEVILRCVPISNHLYFYWYRQILGQKVEFLVSFYNNEISEKSEIFDDQFSVERPDGSNFTLKIRSTKLEDSAMYFCASREGQGAPQHFGDGTRLSIL.

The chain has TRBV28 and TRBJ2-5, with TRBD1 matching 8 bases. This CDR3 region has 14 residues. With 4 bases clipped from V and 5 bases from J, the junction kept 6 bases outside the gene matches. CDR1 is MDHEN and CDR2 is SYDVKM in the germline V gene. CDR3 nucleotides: TGTGCCAGCAGTTCCCCGGACAGGGACGAGACCCAGTACTTC. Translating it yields CASSSPDRDETQYF.

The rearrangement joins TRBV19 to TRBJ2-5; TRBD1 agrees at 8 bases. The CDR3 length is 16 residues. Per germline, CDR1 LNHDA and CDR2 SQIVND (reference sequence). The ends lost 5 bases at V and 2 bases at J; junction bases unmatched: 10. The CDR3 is CASSPYGTGPQETQYF. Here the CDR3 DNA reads TGTGCCAGTAGTCCCTATGGGACAGGCCCGCAAGAGACCCAGTACTTC.

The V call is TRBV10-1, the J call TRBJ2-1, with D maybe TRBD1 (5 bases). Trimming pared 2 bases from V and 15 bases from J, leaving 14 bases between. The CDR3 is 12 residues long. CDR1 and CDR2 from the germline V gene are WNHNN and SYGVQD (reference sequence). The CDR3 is CASSERAEGVFF. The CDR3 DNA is TGCGCCAGCAGTGAGCGAGCAGAAGGGGTGTTCTTC.

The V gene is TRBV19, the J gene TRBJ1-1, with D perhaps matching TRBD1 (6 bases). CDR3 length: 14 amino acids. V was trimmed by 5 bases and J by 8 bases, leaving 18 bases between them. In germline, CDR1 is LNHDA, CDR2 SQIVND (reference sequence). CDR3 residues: CASSPLTGTTEAFF. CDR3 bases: TGTGCCAGTAGTCCCCTTACCGGGACAACCGAAGCTTTCTTT.